These T cell receptor beta chains were read from a single sample in a study of T cell responses to AZD1222 COVID-19 vaccine. The repertoire was sequenced with immunoSEQ multiplex PCR; TCRdb's copy has only in-frame clones and lacks some. The sample consists of under 150,000 clones, about nine tenths of them appearing once. This material consisted of peripheral blood, taken on day 0 of AZD1222 vaccination. The receptors were gathered from an adult in good health. Both conserved end residues are part of each CDR3. Each record gives: D gene, V gene, clone size, J gene, CDR3 protein, CDR3 DNA. D genes are given only for firm matches. Some rows mark clone size as missing; the rest say once, few, many or name a class of expanded clone.

d_gene: NA; v_gene: TRBV29-1; abundance: NA; j_gene: TRBJ1-3; CDR3aa: CSVRDSWSGNTIYF; CDR3nt: TGCAGCGTAAGAGACAGTTGGTCTGGAAACACCATATATTTT
d_gene: TRBD1; v_gene: TRBV6-6; abundance: NA; j_gene: TRBJ2-3; CDR3aa: CASSLLSGQGGTDTQYF; CDR3nt: TGTGCCAGCAGTCTACTGTCGGGACAGGGCGGGACAGATACGCAGTATTTT
d_gene: TRBD2; v_gene: TRBV10-1; abundance: NA; j_gene: TRBJ2-7; CDR3aa: CASSESPSTNLAGVRYEQYF; CDR3nt: TGCGCCAGCAGTGAGTCTCCGAGTACCAATCTAGCGGGAGTGCGTTACGAGCAGTACTTC
d_gene: NA; v_gene: TRBV10-3; abundance: NA; j_gene: TRBJ2-7; CDR3aa: CAISESGFRLSYEQYF; CDR3nt: TGTGCCATCAGTGAGTCTGGCTTCCGCCTCTCCTACGAGCAGTACTTC
d_gene: NA; v_gene: TRBV19; abundance: NA; j_gene: TRBJ1-2; CDR3aa: CASSIREPNYGYTF; CDR3nt: TGTGCCAGTAGTATCCGGGAACCTAACTATGGCTACACCTTC
d_gene: NA; v_gene: TRBV6-5; abundance: NA; j_gene: TRBJ2-4; CDR3aa: CASSYSGMKNIQYF; CDR3nt: TGTGCCAGCAGTTACTCAGGGATGAAGAACATTCAGTACTTC
d_gene: NA; v_gene: TRBV6-2/TRBV6-3; abundance: NA; j_gene: TRBJ1-2; CDR3aa: CASSYLTDNYGYTF; CDR3nt: TGTGCCAGCAGTTACCTGACCGACAACTATGGCTACACCTTC
d_gene: NA; v_gene: TRBV7-2; abundance: NA; j_gene: TRBJ2-2; CDR3aa: CASNIQDTGELFF; CDR3nt: TGTGCCAGCAACATACAGGACACCGGGGAGCTGTTTTTT
d_gene: TRBD2; v_gene: TRBV19; abundance: once; j_gene: TRBJ2-1; CDR3aa: CASSSLAAQDQFF; CDR3nt: TGTGCCAGTAGTTCGCTAGCGGCGCAGGATCAGTTCTTC
d_gene: TRBD2; v_gene: TRBV5-1; abundance: NA; j_gene: TRBJ2-1; CDR3aa: CASSLAPSGGAGEQFF; CDR3nt: TGCGCCAGCAGCCTTGCCCCTAGCGGGGGGGCCGGGGAGCAGTTCTTC
d_gene: TRBD2; v_gene: TRBV24-1; abundance: once; j_gene: TRBJ2-1; CDR3aa: CATSDSGRGEANEQFF; CDR3nt: TGTGCCACCAGTGATTCAGGGAGGGGCGAAGCCAATGAGCAGTTCTTC
d_gene: TRBD2; v_gene: TRBV3-1/TRBV3-2; abundance: NA; j_gene: TRBJ2-3; CDR3aa: CASSGTGGPDTQYF; CDR3nt: TGTGCCAGCAGCGGAACGGGGGGGCCAGATACGCAGTATTTT
d_gene: TRBD1; v_gene: TRBV20-1; abundance: NA; j_gene: TRBJ2-7; CDR3aa: CSASEDREDYEQYF; CDR3nt: TGCAGTGCTAGTGAGGACAGGGAGGACTACGAGCAGTACTTC
d_gene: NA; v_gene: TRBV30; abundance: NA; j_gene: TRBJ1-5; CDR3aa: CAWSVPEGASNQPQHF; CDR3nt: TGTGCCTGGAGTGTACCTGAAGGCGCCAGCAATCAGCCCCAGCATTTT
d_gene: NA; v_gene: TRBV30; abundance: NA; j_gene: TRBJ2-3; CDR3aa: CAWSVFARELGTDTQYF; CDR3nt: TGTGCCTGGAGTGTATTTGCCCGCGAGCTGGGAACAGATACGCAGTATTTT
d_gene: NA; v_gene: TRBV10-3; abundance: NA; j_gene: TRBJ1-2; CDR3aa: CAISPQGLISYTF; CDR3nt: TGTGCCATCAGTCCCCAGGGACTAATCAGCTACACCTTC
d_gene: NA; v_gene: TRBV2; abundance: NA; j_gene: TRBJ2-3; CDR3aa: CASKLRLGRTDTQYF; CDR3nt: TGTGCCAGCAAACTACGCCTGGGACGTACAGATACGCAGTATTTT
d_gene: NA; v_gene: TRBV5-6; abundance: few; j_gene: TRBJ1-2; CDR3aa: CASSLDGYGYTF; CDR3nt: TGTGCCAGCAGCTTGGACGGCTATGGCTACACCTTC
d_gene: NA; v_gene: TRBV4-3; abundance: NA; j_gene: TRBJ1-2; CDR3aa: CASSRDTGPWSGYTF; CDR3nt: TGCGCCAGCAGCCGAGATACCGGTCCCTGGTCTGGCTACACCTTC
d_gene: NA; v_gene: TRBV29-1; abundance: once; j_gene: TRBJ1-1; CDR3aa: CSVERNTEAFF; CDR3nt: TGCAGCGTTGAAAGAAACACTGAAGCTTTCTTT
d_gene: NA; v_gene: TRBV9; abundance: NA; j_gene: TRBJ2-5; CDR3aa: CASSPTSAQETQYF; CDR3nt: TGTGCCAGCAGCCCCACGTCGGCCCAAGAGACCCAGTACTTC
d_gene: NA; v_gene: TRBV7-2; abundance: NA; j_gene: TRBJ2-7; CDR3aa: CASSLARVAYEQYF; CDR3nt: TGTGCCAGCAGCTTAGCCCGAGTCGCCTACGAGCAGTACTTC
d_gene: NA; v_gene: TRBV27; abundance: NA; j_gene: TRBJ2-7; CDR3aa: CASSFRQQSSYEQYF; CDR3nt: TGTGCCAGCAGTTTCCGACAACAGAGCTCCTACGAGCAGTACTTC
d_gene: NA; v_gene: TRBV21-1; abundance: NA; j_gene: TRBJ1-5; CDR3aa: CASSKGDRGGQPQHF; CDR3nt: TGTGCCAGCAGCAAAGGAGACAGAGGCGGACAGCCCCAGCATTTT
d_gene: NA; v_gene: TRBV11-2; abundance: NA; j_gene: TRBJ1-5; CDR3aa: CASSLAGQPQHF; CDR3nt: TGTGCCAGCAGCTTAGCGGGTCAGCCCCAGCATTTT
d_gene: NA; v_gene: TRBV19; abundance: NA; j_gene: TRBJ2-6; CDR3aa: CASSISVRGANVLTF; CDR3nt: TGTGCCAGTAGTATCTCGGTGCGTGGGGCCAACGTCCTGACTTTC
d_gene: NA; v_gene: TRBV20-1; abundance: NA; j_gene: TRBJ1-6; CDR3aa: CSASRESPLHF; CDR3nt: TGCAGTGCTAGCCGGGAATCACCCCTCCACTTT
d_gene: NA; v_gene: TRBV20-1; abundance: NA; j_gene: TRBJ1-2; CDR3aa: CSARGVGGYTF; CDR3nt: TGCAGTGCTAGAGGTGTCGGCGGCTACACCTTC
d_gene: TRBD1; v_gene: TRBV19; abundance: NA; j_gene: TRBJ1-4; CDR3aa: CASSITGTVSEKLFF; CDR3nt: TGTGCCAGTAGTATCACCGGGACAGTCAGTGAAAAACTGTTTTTT
d_gene: TRBD2; v_gene: TRBV5-1; abundance: NA; j_gene: TRBJ2-3; CDR3aa: CASKPTIAGSTDTQYF; CDR3nt: TGCGCCAGCAAACCCACCATAGCGGGGAGCACAGATACGCAGTATTTT
d_gene: NA; v_gene: TRBV9; abundance: NA; j_gene: TRBJ1-4; CDR3aa: CASSVEGGDEKLFF; CDR3nt: TGTGCCAGCAGCGTAGAGGGGGGAGATGAAAAACTGTTTTTT
d_gene: TRBD1; v_gene: TRBV5-4; abundance: NA; j_gene: TRBJ2-1; CDR3aa: CASSGQGIYEQFF; CDR3nt: TGTGCCAGCTCTGGACAGGGCATCTATGAGCAGTTCTTC
d_gene: NA; v_gene: TRBV5-1; abundance: NA; j_gene: TRBJ2-5; CDR3aa: CASSLGFRTMETQYF; CDR3nt: TGCGCCAGCAGCTTGGGATTCCGGACGATGGAGACCCAGTACTTC
d_gene: NA; v_gene: TRBV11-1; abundance: many; j_gene: TRBJ2-1; CDR3aa: CASSPVWDEQFF; CDR3nt: TGTGCCAGCAGCCCGGTGTGGGATGAGCAGTTCTTC
d_gene: TRBD2; v_gene: TRBV7-2; abundance: few; j_gene: TRBJ2-1; CDR3aa: CASSLVAGVEQFF; CDR3nt: TGTGCCAGCAGCTTGGTAGCGGGGGTTGAGCAGTTCTTC
d_gene: NA; v_gene: TRBV19; abundance: NA; j_gene: TRBJ2-2; CDR3aa: CASNKGVWAGELFF; CDR3nt: TGTGCCAGTAACAAGGGTGTTTGGGCCGGGGAGCTGTTTTTT
d_gene: NA; v_gene: TRBV6-5; abundance: NA; j_gene: TRBJ2-7; CDR3aa: CASRLDGTYEQYF; CDR3nt: TGTGCCAGCAGGCTGGACGGAACCTACGAGCAGTACTTC
d_gene: NA; v_gene: TRBV6-1; abundance: NA; j_gene: TRBJ2-3; CDR3aa: CASSGSVPFGLSTDTQYF; CDR3nt: TGTGCCAGCAGTGGTTCCGTCCCCTTCGGACTTAGCACAGATACGCAGTATTTT
d_gene: NA; v_gene: TRBV19; abundance: NA; j_gene: TRBJ2-7; CDR3aa: CASSTSRTEQYF; CDR3nt: TGTGCCAGTAGTACTTCTAGAACCGAGCAGTACTTC
d_gene: TRBD1; v_gene: TRBV6-1; abundance: NA; j_gene: TRBJ1-5; CDR3aa: CASSEQGASGNQPQHF; CDR3nt: TGTGCCAGCAGTGAACAGGGGGCGAGCGGCAATCAGCCCCAGCATTTT
d_gene: TRBD1; v_gene: TRBV27; abundance: NA; j_gene: TRBJ2-6; CDR3aa: CASSLSRTGVFGANVLTF; CDR3nt: TGTGCCAGCAGTTTATCCAGGACAGGGGTATTTGGGGCCAACGTCCTGACTTTC
d_gene: TRBD1; v_gene: TRBV6-5; abundance: NA; j_gene: TRBJ2-3; CDR3aa: CASSRRQGGADTQYF; CDR3nt: TGTGCCAGCAGTCGCCGACAGGGGGGCGCAGATACGCAGTATTTT
d_gene: NA; v_gene: TRBV7-9; abundance: NA; j_gene: TRBJ2-1; CDR3aa: CASSLLGFYYNEQFF; CDR3nt: TGTGCCAGCAGCTTATTAGGTTTTTATTACAATGAGCAGTTCTTC
d_gene: NA; v_gene: TRBV14; abundance: NA; j_gene: TRBJ2-7; CDR3aa: CASSPRYGGYEQYF; CDR3nt: TGTGCCAGCAGCCCCAGGTATGGGGGCTACGAGCAGTACTTC
d_gene: TRBD2; v_gene: TRBV24-1; abundance: NA; j_gene: TRBJ2-1; CDR3aa: CATSDLGLAGVSEQFF; CDR3nt: TGTGCCACCAGTGATTTGGGGCTAGCGGGAGTTAGTGAGCAGTTCTTC
d_gene: TRBD1; v_gene: TRBV6-6; abundance: NA; j_gene: TRBJ1-1; CDR3aa: CASSTGVKNTEAFF; CDR3nt: TGTGCCAGCAGCACAGGGGTAAAGAACACTGAAGCTTTCTTT
d_gene: TRBD1; v_gene: TRBV7-3; abundance: NA; j_gene: TRBJ1-4; CDR3aa: CASSLRTGAEGFNEKLFF; CDR3nt: TGTGCCAGCAGCCTACGGACAGGGGCGGAGGGGTTTAATGAAAAACTGTTTTTT